These 3 T cell receptor beta chains share one sample of origin, sequenced in a study of T cell responses to AZD1222 COVID-19 vaccine. Here immunoSEQ multiplex PCR was the method, and the copy in TCRdb shows in-frame clones only, minus some. The table lists 100,000 or so clones, 70% to 90% of them singletons, with roughly 4.2% in the top ten. Sequencing used peripheral blood, obtained on day 0 of MenACWY control vaccination. These receptor sequences come from an adult in good health.

The chain is built from TRBV5-6 and TRBJ1-2; 7 bases are shared with TRBD1. J was trimmed by 7 bases and V by 5 bases; bases with no gene match: 2. The CDR3 sequence is 11 residues long. The germline CDR1 and CDR2 sequences are SGHDT and YYEEEE. For the CDR3, the DNA is TGTGCCAGCAGATGGGACAGTGGCTACACCTTC. Amino acids: CASRWDSGYTF.

The chain carries TRBV7-2 and TRBJ1-5, with TRBD1 as a possible D gene (5 bases). The CDR3 is made up of 15 amino acids. Germline V gene data show CDR1 as SGHTA and CDR2 as FQGNSA. V lost 3 bases and J lost 4, with 13 bases in between. This CDR3 is CASSFAGGRNQPQHF. In DNA, the CDR3 is TGTGCCAGCAGCTTTGCCGGGGGAAGGAATCAGCCCCAGCATTTT.

This chain connects TRBV5-4 to TRBJ1-2, with D possibly TRBD1 on 5 matching bases. This CDR3 has 14 amino acids. The ends were cut back, 9 bases at V and 4 bases at J, with 19 bases in the middle. CDR1 is SGHNT and CDR2 is YYREEE in the germline V gene (reference sequence). The CDR3 region is CATGPAGRPYGYTF. Here the CDR3 DNA reads TGTGCCACCGGCCCAGCAGGGCGTCCCTATGGCTACACCTTC.